The sequence of this T cell receptor beta chain was determined in a study of cytomegalovirus exposure and HLA in healthy donors. Study findings and constraints: Beyond CMV serostatus, there was no information to go on about immune exposure. Reportedly, cytomegalovirus status was diagnosed with high sensitivity and specificity. The authors later linked a missense DCLRE1C variant to TCR beta V- and J-gene trimming.

In the case of this clone: Antigen unknown.

Losses at the gene ends were 0 bases for V and 7 bases for J; bases not matched to a gene: 1. The CDR3 consists of 15 residues. The germline gives CDR1 SGHRS, CDR2 YFSETQ. The PCR used 60 Vbeta and 13 Jbeta primers. Clones were read by immunoSEQ multiplex PCR, and TCRdb kept only the in-frame ones, dropping some. The sample includes 90,000 to 150,000 clones, 60% to 80% of them seen just once. The receptor comes from a man between 50 and 59 years old in good health and CMV-seropositive. The sequenced sample consisted of PBMCs. The rearrangement joins TRBV5-1 to TRBJ2-2; 12 bases line up with TRBD2. The CDR3 DNA follows: TGCGCCAGCAGCTTGGGACTAGCGGGAGACGGGGAGCTGTTTTTT. Translation: CASSLGLAGDGELFF.